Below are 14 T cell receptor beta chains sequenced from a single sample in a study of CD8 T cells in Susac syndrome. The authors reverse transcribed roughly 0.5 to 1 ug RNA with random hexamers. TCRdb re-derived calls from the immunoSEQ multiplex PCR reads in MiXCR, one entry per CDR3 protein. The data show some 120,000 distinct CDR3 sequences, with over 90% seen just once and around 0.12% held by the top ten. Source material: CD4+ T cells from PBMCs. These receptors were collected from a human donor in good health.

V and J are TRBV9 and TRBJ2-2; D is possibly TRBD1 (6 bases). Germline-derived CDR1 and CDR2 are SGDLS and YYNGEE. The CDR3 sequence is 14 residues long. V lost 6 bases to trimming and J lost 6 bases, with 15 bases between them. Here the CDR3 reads CASNLNRAAGELFF. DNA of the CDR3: TGTGCCAGCAATTTGAACAGGGCGGCCGGGGAGCTGTTTTTT. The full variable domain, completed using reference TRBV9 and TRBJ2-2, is DSGVTQTPKHLITATGQRVTLRCSPRSGDLSVYWYQQSLDQGLQFLIQYYNGEERAKGNILERFSAQQFPDLHSELNLSSLELGDSALYFCASNLNRAAGELFFGEGSRLTVL.

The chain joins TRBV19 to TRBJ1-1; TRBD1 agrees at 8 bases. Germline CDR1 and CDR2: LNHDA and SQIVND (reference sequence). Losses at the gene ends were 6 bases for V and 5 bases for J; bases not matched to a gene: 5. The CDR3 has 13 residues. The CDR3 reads CASSRRGQTEAFF. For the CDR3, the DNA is TGTGCCAGTAGCCGCAGGGGGCAGACTGAAGCTTTCTTT.

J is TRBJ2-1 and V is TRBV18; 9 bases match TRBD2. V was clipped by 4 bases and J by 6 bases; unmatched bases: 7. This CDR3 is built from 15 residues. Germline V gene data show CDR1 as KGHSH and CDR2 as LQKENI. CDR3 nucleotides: TGTGCCAGCTCACAACGGACTAGCGAGTTCAATGAGCAGTTCTTC. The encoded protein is CASSQRTSEFNEQFF.

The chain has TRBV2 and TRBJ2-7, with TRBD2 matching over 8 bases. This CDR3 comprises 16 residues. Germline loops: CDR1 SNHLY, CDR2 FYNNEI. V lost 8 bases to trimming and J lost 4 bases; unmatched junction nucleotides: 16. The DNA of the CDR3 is TGTGCCAGCGTAAACCCCACCGGGACTAGGGCATACGAGCAGTACTTC. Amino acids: CASVNPTGTRAYEQYF. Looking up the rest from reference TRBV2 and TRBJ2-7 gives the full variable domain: EPEVTQTPSHQVTQMGQEVILRCVPISNHLYFYWYRQILGQKVEFLVSFYNNEISEKSEIFDDQFSVERPDGSNFTLKIRSTKLEDSAMYFCASVNPTGTRAYEQYFGPGTRLTVT.

CDR3 protein: CASSLESSYEQYF. CDR3 DNA: TGTGCCAGCAGCTTAGAATCTTCCTACGAGCAGTACTTC. This chain joins TRBV7-2 and TRBJ2-7; D call uncertain. V was pared by 1 base and J by 1 base, with 5 bases between. Germline V gives CDR1 SGHTA, CDR2 FQGNSA. This CDR3 has 13 amino acids. The full variable domain, its missing parts supplied by reference TRBV7-2 and TRBJ2-7, is GAGVSQSPSNKVTEKGKDVELRCDPISGHTALYWYRQSLGQGLEFLIYFQGNSAPDKSGLPSDRFSAERTGGSVSTLTIQRTQQEDSAVYLCASSLESSYEQYFGPGTRLTVT.

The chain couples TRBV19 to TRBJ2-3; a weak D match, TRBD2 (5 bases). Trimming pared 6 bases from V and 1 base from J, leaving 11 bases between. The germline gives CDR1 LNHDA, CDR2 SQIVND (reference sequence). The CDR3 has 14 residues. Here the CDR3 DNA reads TGTGCCAGTAGAGAAGCGGTAGGCACAGATACGCAGTATTTT. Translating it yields CASREAVGTDTQYF.

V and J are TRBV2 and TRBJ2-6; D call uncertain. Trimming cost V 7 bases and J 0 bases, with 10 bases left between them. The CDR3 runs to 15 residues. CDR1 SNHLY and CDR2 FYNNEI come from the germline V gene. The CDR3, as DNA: TGTGCCAGCACTGTACAGACCTCTGGGGCCAACGTCCTGACTTTC. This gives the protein CASTVQTSGANVLTF.

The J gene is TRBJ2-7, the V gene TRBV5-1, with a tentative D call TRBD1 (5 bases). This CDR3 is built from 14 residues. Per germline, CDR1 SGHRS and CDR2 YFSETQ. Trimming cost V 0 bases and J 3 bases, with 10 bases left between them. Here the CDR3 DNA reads TGCGCCAGCAGCTTGGTGGACACCAGCTACGAGCAGTACTTC. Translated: CASSLVDTSYEQYF. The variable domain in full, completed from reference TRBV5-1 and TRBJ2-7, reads KAGVTQTPRYLIKTRGQQVTLSCSPISGHRSVSWYQQTPGQGLQFLFEYFSETQRNKGNFPGRFSGRQFSNSRSEMNVSTLELGDSALYLCASSLVDTSYEQYFGPGTRLTVT.

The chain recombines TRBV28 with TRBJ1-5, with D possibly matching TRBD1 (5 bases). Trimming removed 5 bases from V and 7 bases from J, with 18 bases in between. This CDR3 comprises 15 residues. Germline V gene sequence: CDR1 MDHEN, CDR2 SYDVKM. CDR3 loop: CASSPGGVWPQPQHF. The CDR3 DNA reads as TGTGCCAGCAGTCCCGGGGGGGTTTGGCCCCAGCCCCAGCATTTT. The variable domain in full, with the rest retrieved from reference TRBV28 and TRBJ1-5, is DVKVTQSSRYLVKRTGEKVFLECVQDMDHENMFWYRQDPGLGLRLIYFSYDVKMKEKGDIPEGYSVSREKKERFSLILESASTNQTSMYLCASSPGGVWPQPQHFGDGTRLSIL.

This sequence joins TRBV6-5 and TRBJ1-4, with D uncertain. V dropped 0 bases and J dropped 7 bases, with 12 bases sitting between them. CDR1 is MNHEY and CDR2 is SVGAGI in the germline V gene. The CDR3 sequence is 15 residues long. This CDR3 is CASSYSGLDGEKLFF. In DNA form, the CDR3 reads TGTGCCAGCAGTTACTCTGGGCTGGACGGTGAAAAACTGTTTTTT.

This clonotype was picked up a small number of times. The CDR3 spells CSVVLAGEQETQYF. The CDR3 DNA reads as TGCAGCGTTGTTCTAGCGGGAGAGCAAGAGACCCAGTACTTC. This sequence joins TRBV29-1 and TRBJ2-5; 10 positions match TRBD2. This CDR3 spans 14 amino acids. Germline CDR1 is SQVTM and CDR2 is ANQGSEA. V lost 4 bases, J lost 2 bases, and 4 bases stayed unmatched.

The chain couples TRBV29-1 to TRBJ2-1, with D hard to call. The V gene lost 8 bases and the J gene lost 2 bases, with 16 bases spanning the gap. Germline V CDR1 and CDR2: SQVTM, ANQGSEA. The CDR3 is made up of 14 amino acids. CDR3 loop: CSLSNFGAYNEQFF. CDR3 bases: TGCAGCTTATCAAACTTCGGAGCCTACAATGAGCAGTTCTTC.

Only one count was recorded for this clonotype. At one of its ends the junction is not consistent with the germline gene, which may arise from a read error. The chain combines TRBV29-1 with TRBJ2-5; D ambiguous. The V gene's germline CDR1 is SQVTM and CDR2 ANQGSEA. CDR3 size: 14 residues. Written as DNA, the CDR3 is TGCGGCGTTGCCTTATGGCAGTCCGAGAAGACCCAGTACTTC. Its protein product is CGVALWQSEKTQYF. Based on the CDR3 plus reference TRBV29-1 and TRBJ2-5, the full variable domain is SAVISQKPSRDICQRGTSLTIQCQVDSQVTMMFWYRQQPGQSLTLIATANQGSEATYESGFVIDKFPISRPNLTFSTLTVSNMSPEDSSIYLCGVALWQSEKTQYFGPGTRLLVL.

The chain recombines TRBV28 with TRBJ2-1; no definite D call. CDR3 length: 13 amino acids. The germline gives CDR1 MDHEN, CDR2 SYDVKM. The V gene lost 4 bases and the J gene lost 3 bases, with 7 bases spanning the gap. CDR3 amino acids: CASSSQGYNEQFF. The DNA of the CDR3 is TGTGCCAGCAGTTCACAAGGCTACAATGAGCAGTTCTTC.